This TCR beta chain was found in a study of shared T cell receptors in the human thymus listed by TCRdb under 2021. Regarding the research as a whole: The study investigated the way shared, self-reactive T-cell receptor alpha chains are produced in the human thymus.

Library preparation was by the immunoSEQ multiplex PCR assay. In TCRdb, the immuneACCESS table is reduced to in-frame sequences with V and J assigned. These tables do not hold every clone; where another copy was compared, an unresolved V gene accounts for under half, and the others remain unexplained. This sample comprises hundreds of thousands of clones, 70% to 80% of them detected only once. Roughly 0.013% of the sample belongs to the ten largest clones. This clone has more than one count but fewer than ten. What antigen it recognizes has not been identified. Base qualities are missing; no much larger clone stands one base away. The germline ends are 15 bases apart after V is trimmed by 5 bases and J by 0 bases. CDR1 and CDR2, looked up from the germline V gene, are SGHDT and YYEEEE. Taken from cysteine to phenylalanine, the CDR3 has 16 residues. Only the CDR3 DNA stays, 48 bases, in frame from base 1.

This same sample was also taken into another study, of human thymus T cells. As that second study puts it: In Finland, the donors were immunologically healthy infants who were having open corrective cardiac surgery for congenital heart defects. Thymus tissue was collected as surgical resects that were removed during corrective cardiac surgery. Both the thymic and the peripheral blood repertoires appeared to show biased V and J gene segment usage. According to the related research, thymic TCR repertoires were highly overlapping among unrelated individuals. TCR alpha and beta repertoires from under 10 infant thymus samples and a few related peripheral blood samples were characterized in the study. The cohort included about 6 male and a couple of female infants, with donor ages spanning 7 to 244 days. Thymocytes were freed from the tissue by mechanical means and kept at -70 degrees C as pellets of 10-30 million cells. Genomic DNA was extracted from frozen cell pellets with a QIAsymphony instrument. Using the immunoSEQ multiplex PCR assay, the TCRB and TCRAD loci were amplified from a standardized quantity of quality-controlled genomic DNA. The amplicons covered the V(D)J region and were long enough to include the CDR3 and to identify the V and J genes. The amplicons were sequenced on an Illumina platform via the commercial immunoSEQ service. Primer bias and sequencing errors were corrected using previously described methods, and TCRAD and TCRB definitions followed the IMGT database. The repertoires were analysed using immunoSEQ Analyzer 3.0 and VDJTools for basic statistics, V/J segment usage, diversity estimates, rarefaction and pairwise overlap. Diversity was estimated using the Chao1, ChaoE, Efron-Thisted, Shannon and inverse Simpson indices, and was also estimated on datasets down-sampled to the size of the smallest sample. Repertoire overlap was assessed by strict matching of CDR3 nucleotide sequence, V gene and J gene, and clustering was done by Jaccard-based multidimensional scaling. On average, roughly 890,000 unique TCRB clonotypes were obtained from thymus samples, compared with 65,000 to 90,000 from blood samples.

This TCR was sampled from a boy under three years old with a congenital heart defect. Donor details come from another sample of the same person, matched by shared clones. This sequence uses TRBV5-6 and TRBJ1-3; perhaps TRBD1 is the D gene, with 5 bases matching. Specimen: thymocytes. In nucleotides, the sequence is TGTGCCAGCAGTCCTCTTTCTGACAGCTCTGGAAACACCATATATTTT. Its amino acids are CASSPLSDSSGNTIYF.